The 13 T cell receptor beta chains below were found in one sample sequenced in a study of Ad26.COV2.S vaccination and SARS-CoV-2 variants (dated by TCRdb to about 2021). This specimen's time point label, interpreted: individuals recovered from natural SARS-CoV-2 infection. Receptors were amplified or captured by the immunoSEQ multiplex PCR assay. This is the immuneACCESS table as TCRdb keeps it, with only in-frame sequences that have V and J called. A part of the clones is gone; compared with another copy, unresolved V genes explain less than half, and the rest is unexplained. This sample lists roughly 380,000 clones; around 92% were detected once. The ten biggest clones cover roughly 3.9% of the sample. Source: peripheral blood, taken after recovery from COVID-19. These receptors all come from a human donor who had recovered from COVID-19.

CDR3 DNA sequence: TGTGCCATCAGTGAGTCCTCAGCCGTTAATGAAAAACTGTTTTTT. Translation: CAISESSAVNEKLFF. The chain recombines TRBV10-3 with TRBJ1-4, with no clear D. CDR1 ENHRY and CDR2 SYGVKD come from the germline V gene. There are 15 residues in the CDR3. The V and J ends lost 0 bases and 4 bases respectively, with 9 bases between them.

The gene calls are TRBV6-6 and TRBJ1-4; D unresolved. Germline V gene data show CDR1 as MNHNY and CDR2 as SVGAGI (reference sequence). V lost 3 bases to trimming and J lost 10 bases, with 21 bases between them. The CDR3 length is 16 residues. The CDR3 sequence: CASSYSVRDETGKLFF. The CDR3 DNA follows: TGTGCCAGCAGTTATTCGGTCCGCGACGAGACGGGAAAACTGTTTTTT.

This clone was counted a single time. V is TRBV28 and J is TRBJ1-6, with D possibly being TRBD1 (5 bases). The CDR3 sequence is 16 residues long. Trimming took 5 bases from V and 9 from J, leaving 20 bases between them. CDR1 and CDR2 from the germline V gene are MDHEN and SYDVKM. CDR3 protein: CASSPERGLGGSPLHF. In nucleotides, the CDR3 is TGTGCCAGCAGTCCCGAGCGGGGACTTGGGGGTTCACCCCTCCACTTT.

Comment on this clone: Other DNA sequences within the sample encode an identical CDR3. The CDR3, as DNA: TGTGCCAGCAGCCAAGGGGGAACTAATGAAAAACTGTTTTTT. Its translation is CASSQGGTNEKLFF. The chain couples TRBV3-1 (or the pseudogene TRBV3-2) to TRBJ1-4; D remains ambiguous. The CDR3 runs 14 residues. V gave up 1 base and J gave up 1 base, with 4 bases separating them. Germline V gene lookup returns CDR1 LGHDT and CDR2 YNNKEL (reference sequence).

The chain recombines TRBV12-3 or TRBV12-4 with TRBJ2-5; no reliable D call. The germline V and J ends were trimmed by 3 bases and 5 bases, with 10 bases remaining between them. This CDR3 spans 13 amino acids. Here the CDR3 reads CASSFSSLETQYF. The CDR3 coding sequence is TGTGCCAGCAGTTTTTCGTCCCTGGAGACCCAGTACTTC.

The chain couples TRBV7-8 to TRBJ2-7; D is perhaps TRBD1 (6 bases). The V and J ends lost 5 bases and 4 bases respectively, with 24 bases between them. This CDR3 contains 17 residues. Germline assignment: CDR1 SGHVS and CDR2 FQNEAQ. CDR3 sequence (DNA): TGTGCCAGCAGCAAGCTCCCGGACAGTCTAATTACTTACGAGCAGTACTTC. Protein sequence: CASSKLPDSLITYEQYF.

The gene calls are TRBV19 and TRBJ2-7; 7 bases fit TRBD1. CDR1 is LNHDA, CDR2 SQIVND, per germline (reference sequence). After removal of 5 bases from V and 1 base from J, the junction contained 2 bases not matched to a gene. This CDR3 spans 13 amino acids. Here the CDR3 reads CASSPGQSYEQYF. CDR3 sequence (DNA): TGTGCCAGTAGTCCGGGACAGTCCTACGAGCAGTACTTC.

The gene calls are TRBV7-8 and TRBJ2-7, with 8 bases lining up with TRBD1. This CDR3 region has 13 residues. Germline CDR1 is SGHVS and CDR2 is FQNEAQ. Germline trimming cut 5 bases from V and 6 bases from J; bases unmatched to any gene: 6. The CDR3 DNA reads TGTGCCAGCAGCCGTCGGACAGGGAGCGAGCAGTACTTC. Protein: CASSRRTGSEQYF.

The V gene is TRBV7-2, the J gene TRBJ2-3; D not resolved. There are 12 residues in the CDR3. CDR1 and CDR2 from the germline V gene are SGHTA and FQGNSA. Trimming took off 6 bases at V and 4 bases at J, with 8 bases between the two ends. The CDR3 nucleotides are TGTGCCAGCAGGGGTGGGGCAGATACGCAGTATTTT. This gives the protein CASRGGADTQYF. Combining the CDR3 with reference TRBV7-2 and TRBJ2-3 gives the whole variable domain GAGVSQSPSNKVTEKGKDVELRCDPISGHTALYWYRQSLGQGLEFLIYFQGNSAPDKSGLPSDRFSAERTGGSVSTLTIQRTQQEDSAVYLCASRGGADTQYFGPGTRLTVL.

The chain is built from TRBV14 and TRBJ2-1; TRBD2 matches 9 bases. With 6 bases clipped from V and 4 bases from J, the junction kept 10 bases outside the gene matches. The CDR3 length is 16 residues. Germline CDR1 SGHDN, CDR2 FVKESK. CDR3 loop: CASRRGGTSRYNEQFF. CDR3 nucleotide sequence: TGTGCCAGCAGGCGAGGGGGGACTAGCCGTTACAATGAGCAGTTCTTC.

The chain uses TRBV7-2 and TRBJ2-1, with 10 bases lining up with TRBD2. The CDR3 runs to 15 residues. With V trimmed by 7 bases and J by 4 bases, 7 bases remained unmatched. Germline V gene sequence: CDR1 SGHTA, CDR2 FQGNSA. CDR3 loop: CASTQRGGRYNEQFF. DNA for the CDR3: TGTGCCAGCACACAGCGGGGGGGGAGGTACAATGAGCAGTTCTTC.

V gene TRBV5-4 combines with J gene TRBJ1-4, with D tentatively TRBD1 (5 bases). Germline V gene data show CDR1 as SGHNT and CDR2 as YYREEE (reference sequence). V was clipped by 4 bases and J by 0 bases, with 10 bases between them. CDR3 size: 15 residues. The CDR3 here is CASSGDGPTNEKLFF. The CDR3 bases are TGTGCCAGCAGCGGGGACGGCCCAACTAATGAAAAACTGTTTTTT. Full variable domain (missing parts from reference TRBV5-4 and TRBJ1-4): ETGVTQSPTHLIKTRGQQVTLRCSSQSGHNTVSWYQQALGQGPQFIFQYYREEENGRGNFPPRFSGLQFPNYSSELNVNALELDDSALYLCASSGDGPTNEKLFFGSGTQLSVL.

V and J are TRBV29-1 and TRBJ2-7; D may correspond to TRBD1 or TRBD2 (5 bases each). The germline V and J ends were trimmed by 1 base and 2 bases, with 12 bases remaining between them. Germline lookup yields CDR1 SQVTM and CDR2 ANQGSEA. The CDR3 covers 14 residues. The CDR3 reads CSVEAGRSPYEQYF. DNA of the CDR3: TGCAGCGTTGAAGCGGGACGGTCCCCCTACGAGCAGTACTTC.